Below, one TCR beta chain is given with its context. The data are from a study of technical replicates of blood from a few donors. Clones were read by immunoSEQ multiplex PCR, and TCRdb kept only the in-frame ones, dropping some. The sample consists of more than 45,000 clones, about 94% of them appearing once. This CDR3 spans 16 amino acids. In germline, CDR1 is LNHDA, CDR2 SQIVND (reference sequence). V lost 8 bases and J 0 bases, leaving 18 bases between the germline ends. Sequencing input: PBMCs. The chain couples TRBV19 to TRBJ2-3; weak D call: TRBD2 (6 bases). This TCR was sampled from a human donor in good health. Some clones in this sample may be carry-over from other donors' samples. CDR3 in amino acids: CASSYRLGLSTDTQYF. The CDR3 DNA is TGTGCCAGTTCCTACCGACTAGGGTTGAGCACAGATACGCAGTATTTT. The full variable domain, its missing parts supplied by reference TRBV19 and TRBJ2-3, is DGGITQSPKYLFRKEGQNVTLSCEQNLNHDAMYWYRQDPGQGLRLIYYSQIVNDFQKGDIAEGYSVSREKKESFPLTVTSAQKNPTAFYLCASSYRLGLSTDTQYFGPGTRLTVL.